Each of the 25 T cell receptor beta chains below was sequenced from the same sample in a study of T cells in women clearing cervical HPV infection. Profiled with immunoSEQ multiplex PCR; TCRdb holds only in-frame clones, not every one. Seen in this sample are roughly 18,000 clones; the ten most common clones hold 13% to 15%. The sample taken for sequencing was blood buffy coat. The source is a woman aged 18 to 69 with a cervical HPV16 infection that either progressed to CIN3+ or cleared (not recorded which).

About this clone itself: The read falls 3 residues short of the CDR3 end, and the missing part is taken from the germline J gene. V usage is TRBV6-2 or TRBV6-3 and J usage is TRBJ1-2; D is uncertain. Germline V gene lookup returns CDR1 MNHEY and CDR2 SVGEGT. CDR3 length: 15 amino acids. Incomplete CDR3 DNA: TGTGCCAGCAGCACATCCGAGTCGGGGATCTCCGGC. Protein: CASSTSESGISG. The CDR3 in full is CASSTSESGISGYTF.

Concerning this clone itself: The read falls 3 residues short of the CDR3 end, and the missing part is taken from the germline J gene. This chain joins TRBV7-6 and TRBJ1-2; D uncertain. Germline CDR1 SGHVS, CDR2 FNYEAQ. CDR3 size: 13 residues. The CDR3 protein is CASSSNMGNDYTF. CDR3 DNA (partial): TGTGCCAGCAGCTCAAACATGGGCAATGAC.

Comment on this clone: The read terminates 3 residues ahead of where the CDR3 ends, so the germline J gene completes it. The chain combines TRBV18 with TRBJ2-1; 8 nucleotides agree with TRBD1. After removal of 6 bases from V and 8 bases from J, the junction contained 9 bases not matched to a gene. CDR1 and CDR2 from the germline V gene are KGHSH and LQKENI. The CDR3 loop spans 14 amino acids. This CDR3 reads CASSGQGSEDEQFF. CDR3 bases read: TGTGCCAGCTCCGGACAGGGAAGTGAAGATGAG.

In regard to this clone: The CDR3 extends 3 residues past the end of the read, so its final part is completed from the germline J gene. V gene TRBV9 combines with J gene TRBJ2-1; a weak D match, TRBD2 (5 bases). The V and J ends lost 0 bases and 8 bases respectively, with 9 bases between them. Germline CDR1 reads SGDLS; CDR2 reads YYNGEE. The CDR3 extends over 13 amino acids. CDR3 sequence reads: CASSVATLDEQFF. The sequenced part of the CDR3 DNA is TGTGCCAGCAGCGTAGCTACACTAGATGAG.

Incomplete CDR3 DNA: TGTGCCAGCAGTTTCTACCCGGGACTAGCGGGAGCCAAATCCGAG. It yields the protein CASSFYPGLAGAKSE. In full, the CDR3 is CASSFYPGLAGAKSEQYF. The V and J genes are TRBV28 and TRBJ2-7; 14 bases align to TRBD2. The observed sequence ends 3 residues before the CDR3 terminus, with the missing tail filled in from the germline J gene. CDR3 length: 18 amino acids. J lost 6 bases, V lost 3 bases, and 13 bases had no gene match. The germline CDR1 and CDR2 sequences are MDHEN and SYDVKM.

Points on this clone: The CDR3 goes on 3 residues after the read ends, and that part is filled in from the germline J gene. The genes are TRBV5-4 and TRBJ2-7; D not certain. The CDR3 sequence is 14 residues long. The ends were cut back, 4 bases at V and 5 bases at J, with 16 bases in the middle. CDR1 and CDR2 from the germline V gene are SGHNT and YYREEE (reference sequence). The sequenced CDR3 bases are TGTGCCAGCAGCCCTCAGGTAGTCCCGGACGAG. Translated: CASSPQVVPDE. In full, the CDR3 is CASSPQVVPDEQYF.

With respect to this clone: The read stops 3 residues short of the end of the CDR3; the missing end is completed from the germline J gene. This chain links TRBV7-9 with TRBJ1-1; 8 nucleotides line up with TRBD1. The CDR3 length is 15 residues. The germline V gene encodes CDR1 SEHNR and CDR2 FQNEAQ (reference sequence). V lost 8 bases, J lost 5 bases, and 13 bases stayed unmatched. CDR3 sequence: CASADPGGGGTEAFF. The part of the CDR3 DNA that was read is TGTGCCAGCGCTGACCCAGGGGGCGGAGGAACTGAA.

Notes on this clone: With the read ending 3 residues before the CDR3 end, the germline J gene is used to fill in that end. The J gene is TRBJ2-4, the V gene TRBV19; D possibly corresponds to TRBD1 (6 bases). The CDR3 loop spans 14 amino acids. Germline CDR1 and CDR2: LNHDA and SQIVND (reference sequence). The V gene lost 6 bases and the J gene lost 4 bases, with 13 bases spanning the gap. The DNA read from the CDR3 is TGTGCCAGTAGCTCGACAGGCGTGAAAAACATT. Its translation: CASSSTGVKNI. The entire CDR3 sequence reads CASSSTGVKNIQYF.

Notes on this clone: The read is 3 residues too short to cover the CDR3 end, so that end is filled in from the germline J gene. The chain uses TRBV5-1 and TRBJ2-5; the match to TRBD2 covers 9 bases. The CDR3 is made up of 18 amino acids. The J segment lost 2 bases and the V segment lost 3 bases, leaving 14 bases of the junction unmatched. Per the germline V gene, CDR1 is SGHRS and CDR2 is YFSETQ. CDR3 amino acids: CASSWKIQGTSRQETQYF. Incomplete CDR3 DNA: TGCGCCAGCAGCTGGAAGATACAAGGGACTAGCAGACAAGAGACC.

With regard to this clone: Sequencing ends 3 residues short of the CDR3 end; the germline J gene provides the rest. This chain uses TRBV7-9 with TRBJ2-7; D ambiguous. The CDR3 is made up of 14 amino acids. V was trimmed by 2 bases and J by 3 bases, leaving 11 bases between them. Germline V gene lookup returns CDR1 SEHNR and CDR2 FQNEAQ (reference sequence). The CDR3 DNA, read in part, is TGTGCCAGCAGCTTACCCCCCCCAGACTACGAG. Translating it yields CASSLPPPDYE. The full CDR3 protein reads CASSLPPPDYEQYF.

Its frequency marks this clone as medium-sized. Coverage ceases 3 residues before the CDR3 finishes, and the germline J gene fills in the end. This chain joins TRBV10-3 and TRBJ1-6; 7 bases map to TRBD1. V lost 0 bases, J lost 7 bases, and 3 bases stayed unmatched. Germline CDR1 is ENHRY and CDR2 is SYGVKD. The CDR3 totals 15 residues. CDR3 amino acids: CAISESDRENSPLHF. The sequenced part of the CDR3 DNA is TGTGCCATCAGTGAGTCTGACAGGGAGAATTCACCC.

CDR3 bases read: TGTGCCAGCACCCCTGCGGCGGGACACGCCTACCATACG. As protein: CASTPAAGHAYHT. The whole CDR3 sequence is CASTPAAGHAYHTQYF. The rearrangement links TRBV12-3 or TRBV12-4 to TRBJ2-3; D may be TRBD1 or TRBD2 (6 bases each). The CDR3 extends 3 residues past the end of the read, so its final part is completed from the germline J gene. With 7 bases removed from V and 7 bases from J, the gap between germline ends came to 24 bases. The CDR3 is made up of 16 amino acids.

About this clone itself: The CDR3 end lies 3 residues beyond the end of the read and is filled in from the germline J gene. The chain couples TRBV18 to TRBJ1-2; 10 bases fit TRBD1. The CDR3 extends over 15 amino acids. The V segment lost 1 base and the J segment 3 bases; nucleotides outside the gene matches: 2. Germline V gene data show CDR1 as KGHSH and CDR2 as LQKENI. This CDR3 is CASSPQGTGDYGYTF. Incomplete CDR3 DNA: TGTGCCAGCTCACCACAGGGGACAGGGGACTATGGC.

About this clone: The read finishes 3 residues shy of the CDR3 end, and the germline J gene is used to complete it. The J gene is TRBJ2-5, the V gene TRBV7-8; a possible D gene is TRBD2 (7 bases). The CDR3 is 15 residues long. V lost 5 bases to trimming and J lost 0 bases, with 13 bases between them. Germline loops: CDR1 SGHVS, CDR2 FQNEAQ. CDR3 DNA, as far as it was read: TGTGCCAGCAGCCAAAAGGGGGGGTACCAAGAGACC. Amino acid sequence: CASSQKGGYQET. Given in full, the CDR3 is CASSQKGGYQETQYF.

About this clone itself: The CDR3 end falls 3 residues outside the read, so it is completed with the germline J gene. The V and J genes are TRBV18 and TRBJ1-1; D not certain. The ends were cut back, 5 bases at V and 0 bases at J, with 7 bases in the middle. CDR1 and CDR2 from the germline V gene are KGHSH and LQKENI. The CDR3 is 13 amino acids. The CDR3 spells CASSGLLNTEAFF. The sequenced CDR3 bases are TGTGCCAGCTCAGGGCTTTTGAACACTGAA. Complete variable domain (other parts from reference TRBV18 and TRBJ1-1): NAGVMQNPRHLVRRRGQEARLRCSPMKGHSHVYWYRQLPEEGLKFMVYLQKENIIDESGMPKERFSAEFPKEGPSILRIQQVVRGDSAAYFCASSGLLNTEAFFGQGTRLTVV.

As regards this clone: One junction end does not reproduce the germline sequence, and a read error may be involved. The CDR3 is cut off 3 residues early in the read; its end comes from the germline J gene. This chain joins TRBV4-2 and TRBJ2-1; 13 bases align to TRBD2. The CDR3 covers 16 residues. CDR1 LGHNA and CDR2 YNFKEQ come from the germline V gene. The chain's CDR3 is CASSLTSGRGGNEQFF. CDR3 bases read: TGCGCCAGCAGCCTAACTAGCGGGAGGGGAGGCAATGAG.

With respect to this clone: The CDR3 is cut off 3 residues early in the read; its end comes from the germline J gene. The chain combines TRBV20-1 with TRBJ1-5; TRBD1 aligns across 10 bases. The CDR3 length is 16 residues. The germline V gene encodes CDR1 DFQATT and CDR2 SNEGSKA (reference sequence). After removal of 1 base from V and 6 bases from J, the junction contained 9 bases not matched to a gene. The CDR3 is CSARVKGQGSFQPQHF. CDR3 bases read: TGCAGTGCTAGAGTAAAGGGACAGGGGAGTTTTCAGCCC.

For this clone: Germline and junction disagree at one end, which may indicate a read error. Read coverage stops 3 residues before the CDR3 terminus; the germline J gene supplies the remainder. This chain connects TRBV4-2 to TRBJ1-6; TRBD1 is a possible D gene (5 bases). The CDR3 spans 16 residues. Germline V gene lookup returns CDR1 LGHNA and CDR2 YNFKEQ. The CDR3 bases that were read are TGCGCCAGCAGCCGTAAGAAGGGCGACAGAAATTCACCC. Its translation is CASSRKKGDRNSP. The whole CDR3 reads CASSRKKGDRNSPLHF.

Note on this clone: The read terminates 3 residues before the CDR3 end, so the remaining end is supplied by the germline J gene. The chain is built from TRBV20-1 and TRBJ2-3, with 9 bases aligning to TRBD2. Trimming cost V 6 bases and J 3 bases; bases outside gene matches: 28. Germline CDR1 reads DFQATT; CDR2 reads SNEGSKA (reference sequence). The CDR3 consists of 21 residues. The CDR3 reads CSAKRPREGSFRGVVTDTQYF. The sequenced part of the CDR3 DNA is TGCAGTGCCAAAAGGCCGCGGGAGGGATCTTTCAGAGGTGTAGTTACAGATACG.

Notes on this clone: The read stops 3 residues short of the end of the CDR3; the missing end is completed from the germline J gene. The V call is TRBV5-1, the J call TRBJ2-5; D is perhaps TRBD2 (7 bases). V lost 0 bases to trimming and J lost 4 bases, with 16 bases between them. The CDR3 is 16 amino acids. Germline CDR1 and CDR2: SGHRS and YFSETQ. CDR3: CASSLGTGTGGETQYF. The covered CDR3 bases are TGCGCCAGCAGCTTGGGAACAGGGACGGGGGGAGAGACC.

A word on this clone: The sequence runs out 3 residues before the end of the CDR3; the remainder is reconstructed from the germline J gene. The chain combines TRBV20-1 with TRBJ2-1, with D tentatively TRBD2 (5 bases). The CDR3 sequence is 12 residues long. Germline CDR1 DFQATT, CDR2 SNEGSKA (reference sequence). The V and J ends lost 5 bases and 8 bases respectively, with 13 bases between them. The CDR3 DNA, read in part, is TGCAGTGCTCTAGCTAGTGGTGATGAG. Its translation: CSALASGDE. The whole CDR3 is CSALASGDEQFF.

A remark on this clone: The read stops 3 residues short of the end of the CDR3; the missing end is completed from the germline J gene. The V call is TRBV20-1, the J call TRBJ2-5, with TRBD1 matching over 7 bases. This CDR3 has 15 amino acids. Germline CDR1 reads DFQATT; CDR2 reads SNEGSKA (reference sequence). V shed 5 bases and J 0 bases; nucleotides not matched to a gene: 9. CDR3 region: CSAGTGTVNQETQYF. CDR3 DNA, as far as it was read: TGCAGTGCTGGAACTGGGACAGTCAACCAAGAGACC.

As to this clone: Read sequence stops 3 residues before the CDR3 end, and the germline J gene provides the missing end. The rearrangement links TRBV12-3 or TRBV12-4 to TRBJ2-7, with D hard to call. The CDR3 loop spans 17 amino acids. V lost 0 bases and J lost 2, with 17 bases in between. The CDR3 is CASSLAPSNHRAYEQYF. The part of the CDR3 DNA that was read is TGTGCCAGCAGTTTAGCCCCCTCAAACCACAGAGCCTACGAG.

As for this clone: The read ends 3 residues before the CDR3 terminus; that terminus is restored from the germline J gene. The chain uses TRBV28 and TRBJ2-1, with TRBD2 matching 10 bases. Germline V gives CDR1 MDHEN, CDR2 SYDVKM. The CDR3 consists of 16 residues. V was clipped by 5 bases and J by 5 bases; unmatched bases: 9. CDR3 DNA, as far as it was read: TGTGCCAGCAGTCCCTTTTCTAGCGGGAGACACAATGAG. The encoded protein is CASSPFSSGRHNE. The complete CDR3 sequence is CASSPFSSGRHNEQFF.

On this clone: The read finishes 3 residues shy of the CDR3 end, and the germline J gene is used to complete it. V gene TRBV7-2 combines with J gene TRBJ2-7; D remains unclear. The CDR3 is 14 amino acids. Trimming pared 3 bases from V and 2 bases from J, leaving 11 bases between. In germline, CDR1 is SGHTA, CDR2 FQGNSA. CDR3 DNA, as far as it was read: TGTGCCAGCAGCTTGACTTTACCCACCTACGAG. This encodes CASSLTLPTYE. The entire CDR3 is CASSLTLPTYEQYF.